These 20 T cell receptor beta chains share one sample of origin, sequenced in a study of Graves' ophthalmopathy and Graves' hyperthyroidism listed by TCRdb under 2018. Reads for this sample came from an Illumina HiSeq 2000. TCR beta CDR3 regions were amplified from RNA transcripts for repertoire sequencing. The first round of RT-PCR was done with HTBI primers and the Qiagen OneStep RT-PCR kit, and was followed by a second round of multiplex PCR, then size selection and purification. Through fastp at Q25 and MiXCR, TCRdb rebuilt clones from the public reads, retaining in-frame beta chains. Duplicate CDR3 protein sequences are folded into a single record with the most common DNA and genes. Present in this sample are nearly 400,000 distinct CDR3 sequences, around 17% of which were seen just once. The ten largest clones represent 1.6% of the sample. The sample comprised peripheral blood. These TCRs come from a woman under 30 with Graves' ophthalmopathy. Donor details come from another sample of the same person, matched by shared clones.

In its sample, this clonotype was seen many times. The chain uses TRBV12-3 or TRBV12-4 and TRBJ2-5; TRBD1 might be the D (6 bases). CDR3 length: 13 amino acids. The V and J ends lost 6 bases and 3 bases respectively, with 11 bases between them. The CDR3: CASSRGQKETQYF. CDR3 sequence (DNA): TGTGCCAGCAGCCGTGGACAGAAAGAGACCCAGTACTTC.

This clonotype was observed a few times. The rearrangement links TRBV12-3 or TRBV12-4 to TRBJ2-7, with TRBD2 matching 8 bases. The CDR3 extends over 16 amino acids. V shed 4 bases, J shed 0 bases, and the junction held 8 bases outside the gene matches. CDR3 bases: TGTGCCAGCAGTTCCGGGACTAGGTGGGGCTCCTACGAGCAGTACTTC. It yields the protein CASSSGTRWGSYEQYF.

This clonotype turned up a few times. V is TRBV6-2 or TRBV6-3 and J is TRBJ2-7; the match to TRBD1 covers 10 bases. Germline CDR1 is MNHEY and CDR2 is SVGEGT. V shed 5 bases, J shed 3 bases, and the junction held 7 bases outside the gene matches. The CDR3 is 15 amino acids. CDR3 DNA sequence: TGTGCCAGCAGTATCCGACAGGGGGCGGTCTACGAGCAGTACTTC. Its protein product is CASSIRQGAVYEQYF.

In its sample, this clonotype was seen many times. The rearrangement uses TRBV29-1 and TRBJ1-1, with D tentatively TRBD1 (5 bases). V shed 5 bases and J shed 2 bases, with 12 bases lying between them. Germline V gives CDR1 SQVTM, CDR2 ANQGSEA. The CDR3 is 13 residues long. CDR3 loop: CSVLGVANTEAFF. The CDR3 DNA reads as TGCAGCGTTTTGGGGGTGGCAAACACTGAAGCTTTCTTT. The full variable domain, rest sourced from reference TRBV29-1 and TRBJ1-1, is SAVISQKPSRDICQRGTSLTIQCQVDSQVTMMFWYRQQPGQSLTLIATANQGSEATYESGFVIDKFPISRPNLTFSTLTVSNMSPEDSSIYLCSVLGVANTEAFFGQGTRLTVV.

The sample holds many counts of this clonotype. CDR3 nucleotides: TGTGCCAGCAGCTCCTACAGAGGCGGCTACACCTTC. Protein: CASSSYRGGYTF. The rearrangement links TRBV7-2 to TRBJ1-2, with D unclear. There are 12 residues in the CDR3. The V gene's germline CDR1 is SGHTA and CDR2 FQGNSA. With 4 bases removed from V and 8 bases from J, the gap between germline ends came to 11 bases.

This clonotype has more than one count but fewer than ten. The chain recombines TRBV6-1 with TRBJ2-7; 7 nucleotides line up with TRBD1. V was clipped by 4 bases and J by 3 bases; unmatched bases: 6. Germline CDR1 MNHNS, CDR2 SASEGT. The CDR3 length is 14 residues. The CDR3 DNA reads TGTGCCAGCAGTGTGTCGAGACAGGGCTACGAGCAGTACTTC. Translated: CASSVSRQGYEQYF.

This clonotype was picked up one time. CDR3 region: CASSQEGWEAFF. Here the CDR3 DNA reads TGCGCCAGCAGCCAAGAGGGGTGGGAAGCTTTCTTT. The gene calls are TRBV5-1 and TRBJ1-1; D is possibly TRBD1 (5 bases). The V end lost 4 bases, the J end lost 8 bases, and 12 bases lay between the germline ends. The CDR3 extends over 12 amino acids. Per germline, CDR1 SGHRS and CDR2 YFSETQ.

This chain links TRBV2 with TRBJ2-5; D possibly corresponds to TRBD2 (6 bases). Germline V gives CDR1 SNHLY, CDR2 FYNNEI. The CDR3 runs 13 residues. The V and J ends lost 3 bases and 2 bases respectively, with 7 bases between them. The CDR3 loop is CASSDREQETQYF. CDR3 nucleotide sequence: TGTGCCAGCAGTGATCGGGAGCAAGAGACCCAGTACTTC.

This clonotype was seen a handful of times. The chain joins TRBV7-8 to TRBJ2-5; TRBD1 matches at 8 bases. CDR3 length: 16 amino acids. With 5 bases clipped from V and 7 bases from J, the junction kept 15 bases outside the gene matches. Germline CDR1 SGHVS, CDR2 FQNEAQ. CDR3 nucleotides: TGTGCCAGCAGCCCCCAATGGGGGGACAGGATTGGGACCCAGTACTTC. Its protein is CASSPQWGDRIGTQYF.

This clonotype was seen ten or more times. The V call is TRBV27, the J call TRBJ2-7; 10 positions match TRBD2. V shed 5 bases, J shed 3 bases, and the junction held 13 bases outside the gene matches. The CDR3 covers 17 residues. Looked up from germline, CDR1 is MNHEY and CDR2 is SMNVEV (reference sequence). The DNA of the CDR3 is TGTGCCAGCAGTCGTCAAGCTCGGACTAGCGGACGCTACGAGCAGTACTTC. It translates to CASSRQARTSGRYEQYF.

In its sample, this clonotype was seen many times. V gene TRBV24-1 combines with J gene TRBJ2-5, with 10 bases fitting TRBD1. The CDR3 is 16 residues long. CDR1 and CDR2 from the germline V gene are KGHDR and SFDVKD. After removal of 4 bases from V and 4 bases from J, the junction contained 8 bases not matched to a gene. The CDR3 DNA is TGTGCCACCAGTGACACGAGACAGGGGGCTTCAGAGACCCAGTACTTC. It translates to CATSDTRQGASETQYF.

This clonotype came up many times. The chain is built from TRBV13 and TRBJ2-3; 10 bases map to TRBD2. The CDR3 is made up of 17 amino acids. The ends lost 5 bases at V and 2 bases at J; junction bases unmatched: 10. The V gene's germline CDR1 is PRHDT and CDR2 FYEKMQ (reference sequence). CDR3 DNA sequence: TGTGCCAGCAGCAGCTCCCTAGCGGGGGACCTCACAGATACGCAGTATTTT. Protein product: CASSSSLAGDLTDTQYF.

This clonotype was detected ten times or more. CDR3 bases: TGTGCCAGCACAACGAACGAGAACACTGAAGCTTTCTTT. Translating gives CASTTNENTEAFF. The chain has TRBV6-2 or TRBV6-3 and TRBJ1-1; no clear D gene. Germline CDR1 MNHEY, CDR2 SVGEGT. The V gene lost 7 bases and the J gene lost 1 base, with 10 bases spanning the gap. The CDR3 has 13 amino acids.

This clonotype was observed at least ten times. The V and J genes are TRBV6-2 or TRBV6-3 and TRBJ2-2; the D is unclear. Looked up from germline, CDR1 is MNHEY and CDR2 is SVGEGT. With 3 bases removed from V and 1 base from J, the gap between germline ends came to 9 bases. This CDR3 contains 15 residues. CDR3: CASSYDGENTGELFF. CDR3 bases: TGTGCCAGCAGTTATGACGGAGAGAACACCGGGGAGCTGTTTTTT.

The chain recombines TRBV4-1 with TRBJ1-3, with D perhaps TRBD1 (6 bases). Trimming stripped 4 bases from V and 0 bases from J, with 13 bases between. This CDR3 is built from 16 residues. Germline assignment: CDR1 MGHRA and CDR2 YSYEKL. This chain's CDR3 is CASSPTGRTSGNTIYF. CDR3 nucleotides: TGCGCCAGCAGCCCGACAGGCCGGACCTCTGGAAACACCATATATTTT.

The chain uses TRBV12-5 and TRBJ1-1; a weak D match, TRBD1 (6 bases). V lost 1 base, J lost 5 bases, and 11 bases lay in between. This CDR3 comprises 14 residues. The germline CDR1 and CDR2 sequences are LGHNT and FRNRAP. DNA of the CDR3: TGTGCTAGTGGTTTGGACAGGGTAGTAACTGAAGCTTTCTTT. It codes for CASGLDRVVTEAFF.

This clonotype came up many times. The J gene is TRBJ2-4, the V gene TRBV19, with TRBD2 matching over 11 bases. The V gene's germline CDR1 is LNHDA and CDR2 SQIVND (reference sequence). The trim removed 5 bases at V and 6 bases at J, leaving 3 bases unmatched. This CDR3 has 14 residues. The CDR3 DNA sequence: TGTGCCAGTAGTGGGACTAGCGGTGTAAACATTCAGTACTTC. It is translated as CASSGTSGVNIQYF.

This clonotype has a count of ten or more. V gene TRBV6-2 or TRBV6-3 combines with J gene TRBJ1-5, with a possible D match to TRBD1 (5 bases). Between the trimmed V and J ends, which lost 5 bases and 9 bases, there was a span of 20 bases. The CDR3 covers 15 residues. Germline lookup yields CDR1 MNHEY and CDR2 SVGEGT. The CDR3 protein is CASSQGGDGWAPQHF. The CDR3 nucleotides are TGTGCCAGCAGTCAAGGCGGGGACGGTTGGGCGCCCCAGCATTTT.

This clonotype was seen many times. The chain employs TRBV20-1 and TRBJ1-1; a weak D match, TRBD1 (5 bases). Per the germline V gene, CDR1 is DFQATT and CDR2 is SNEGSKA (reference sequence). V shed 6 bases and J shed 6 bases, with 14 bases lying between them. The CDR3 spans 12 residues. This CDR3 is CSADRGSAEAFF. CDR3 in DNA: TGCAGTGCCGATAGGGGAAGCGCTGAAGCTTTCTTT.

The gene calls are TRBV12-3 or TRBV12-4 and TRBJ2-7; TRBD1 is a possible D gene (5 bases). V lost 4 bases and J 2 bases, leaving 9 bases between the germline ends. The CDR3 spans 13 residues. CDR3 region: CASSSRATYEQYF. The CDR3 DNA sequence: TGTGCCAGCAGTTCCAGGGCTACCTACGAGCAGTACTTC.